The 12 T cell receptor beta chains in this list originate from one sample, sequenced in a study of CD8+ T cells in alopecia areata. Extraction and reverse transcription of RNA yielded cDNA as the sequencing template. Here immunoSEQ multiplex PCR was the method, and the copy in TCRdb shows in-frame clones only, minus some. The table shows about 130,000 clones, with approximately 49% occurring only once. The source was CD8+ T cells sorted from blood, collected at week 0. These receptors came from a human donor with alopecia areata.

The chain is built from TRBV9 and TRBJ2-5; 8 bases are a match to TRBD2. Per the germline V gene, CDR1 is SGDLS and CDR2 is YYNGEE. The CDR3 has 15 amino acids. With 2 bases clipped from V and 2 bases from J, the junction kept 5 bases outside the gene matches. The CDR3 DNA follows: TGTGCCAGCAGCGTCGGACTAGCCCCTCAAGAGACCCAGTACTTC. This sequence encodes CASSVGLAPQETQYF.

This chain uses TRBV30 with TRBJ2-7, with 8 positions matching TRBD2. The germline V gene has CDR1 GTSNPN and CDR2 SVGIG (reference sequence). V gave up 4 bases and J gave up 2 bases; unmatched junction bases: 4. The CDR3 loop spans 13 amino acids. As DNA, the CDR3 is TGTGCCTGGATCAGTAGCGGGGCCTACGAGCAGTACTTC. It is translated as CAWISSGAYEQYF.

The chain has TRBV29-1 and TRBJ2-6; D might be TRBD1 or TRBD2, each matching 5 bases. V was pared by 4 bases and J by 4 bases, with 8 bases between. From germline, CDR1 is SQVTM and CDR2 ANQGSEA. The CDR3 loop spans 13 amino acids. CDR3 sequence reads: CSVGGDGANVLTF. In nucleotides, the CDR3 is TGCAGCGTTGGAGGGGACGGGGCCAACGTCCTGACTTTC.

This clone was counted between two and nine times. This chain links TRBV29-1 with TRBJ2-7; 9 bases fit TRBD2. This CDR3 region has 13 residues. Germline CDR1 and CDR2: SQVTM and ANQGSEA. Trimming cost V 7 bases and J 6 bases; bases outside gene matches: 10. This chain's CDR3 is CSAYFSGGGEQYF. The CDR3 DNA sequence: TGCAGCGCTTACTTTAGCGGGGGCGGCGAGCAGTACTTC.

DNA of the CDR3: TGCAGCGTTCTCGGACCGGGCGAGCAGTACTTC. Its protein is CSVLGPGEQYF. The rearrangement links TRBV29-1 to TRBJ2-7; D remains unclear. Germline V gene lookup returns CDR1 SQVTM and CDR2 ANQGSEA. The ends were cut back, 5 bases at V and 6 bases at J, with 11 bases in the middle. The CDR3 consists of 11 residues.

V is TRBV11-2 and J is TRBJ2-5; TRBD1 aligns across 10 bases. The CDR3 has 14 residues. CDR1 and CDR2 (germline): SGHAT, FQNNGV. The ends lost 5 bases at V and 4 bases at J; junction bases unmatched: 4. CDR3 amino acids: CASSHDRGPETQYF. The CDR3 DNA reads TGTGCCAGCAGCCATGACAGGGGGCCAGAGACCCAGTACTTC.

The chain is built from TRBV9 and TRBJ1-2; TRBD1 aligns across 7 bases. V was pared by 3 bases and J by 5 bases, with 7 bases of the junction left unmatched. This CDR3 spans 14 amino acids. The germline V gene encodes CDR1 SGDLS and CDR2 YYNGEE. CDR3 in amino acids: CASSAWGTVYGYTF. CDR3 DNA: TGTGCCAGCAGCGCCTGGGGGACAGTATATGGCTACACCTTC. Complete variable domain (other parts from reference TRBV9 and TRBJ1-2): DSGVTQTPKHLITATGQRVTLRCSPRSGDLSVYWYQQSLDQGLQFLIQYYNGEERAKGNILERFSAQQFPDLHSELNLSSLELGDSALYFCASSAWGTVYGYTFGSGTRLTVV.

A few counts support this clone. The chain joins TRBV7-9 to TRBJ2-1, with TRBD1 as a possible D gene (6 bases). From germline, CDR1 is SEHNR and CDR2 FQNEAQ (reference sequence). This CDR3 is 17 amino acids long. V lost 7 bases and J lost 0, with 19 bases in between. The CDR3 is CASINTYRASSYNEQFF. CDR3 sequence (DNA): TGTGCCAGCATAAACACTTACAGGGCCAGCTCCTACAATGAGCAGTTCTTC. Using reference TRBV7-9 and TRBJ2-1 for the parts outside the CDR3, the full variable domain is DTGVSQNPRHKITKRGQNVTFRCDPISEHNRLYWYRQTLGQGPEFLTYFQNEAQLEKSRLLSDRFSAERPKGSFSTLEIQRTEQGDSAMYLCASINTYRASSYNEQFFGPGTRLTVL.

In this sample, this clone turned up a few times. The genes are TRBV29-1 and TRBJ1-1; no clear D. CDR1 is SQVTM, CDR2 ANQGSEA, per germline. The V gene lost 5 bases and the J gene lost 3 bases, with 4 bases spanning the gap. This CDR3 has 10 amino acids. The CDR3 DNA sequence: TGCAGCGTTCGCGACACTGAAGCTTTCTTT. This codes for CSVRDTEAFF.

This sequence joins TRBV5-4 and TRBJ1-1, with 8 bases that match TRBD1. Germline V gene lookup returns CDR1 SGHNT and CDR2 YYREEE (reference sequence). The CDR3 runs to 14 residues. Trimming cost V 4 bases and J 4 bases; bases outside gene matches: 6. CDR3 loop: CASSKQGVATEAFF. The CDR3 coding sequence is TGTGCCAGCAGCAAACAGGGGGTTGCCACTGAAGCTTTCTTT.

The chain couples TRBV7-8 to TRBJ2-7; no reliable D call. The germline gives CDR1 SGHVS, CDR2 FQNEAQ. The CDR3 covers 10 residues. Trimming took off 5 bases at V and 3 bases at J, with 2 bases between the two ends. The DNA for the CDR3 is TGTGCCAGCAGCAACTACGAGCAGTACTTC. This gives the protein CASSNYEQYF.

This clone has more than one count but fewer than ten. V gene TRBV4-1 combines with J gene TRBJ1-3; the D gene is possibly TRBD1 (5 bases). CDR3 length equals 16 residues. Deletions cut 1 base from V and 0 bases from J, with 10 bases between. Germline V lookup: CDR1 MGHRA, CDR2 YSYEKL. CDR3 DNA sequence: TGCGCCAGCAGCCAAGGTACGGGGCACTCTGGAAACACCATATATTTT. The encoded protein is CASSQGTGHSGNTIYF.